These 10 T cell receptor beta chains came from one sample sequenced in a study of tissue T cells after allogeneic stem cell transplantation. The data were produced by immunoSEQ multiplex PCR, yet TCRdb's version contains in-frame clones alone and is incomplete. The sample yields about 22,000 clones, 72% seen once. The sequenced sample consisted of spleen. These receptors were taken from a female BALB/c mouse in good health. This strain's MHC haplotype is H2-d.

On this clone itself: Genes and germline are mouse. The CDR3 is cut off 1 residue early in the read; its end comes from the germline J gene. The chain joins TRBV13-1 to TRBJ2-3; no firm D call. This CDR3 is built from 14 residues. V was clipped by 0 bases and J by 0 bases, with 5 bases between them. Germline V gene lookup returns CDR1 NSHNY and CDR2 SYGAGN. The DNA read from the CDR3 is TGTGCCAGCAGTGATGAAGGCAGTGCAGAAACGCTGTAT. Encoded protein: CASSDEGSAETLY. The CDR3 as a whole reads CASSDEGSAETLYF.

As concerns this clone: Genes and germline come from the mouse. The CDR3 extends 1 residue past the end of the read, so its final part is completed from the germline J gene. The V and J genes are TRBV20 and TRBJ2-5, with no clear D. The ends were cut back, 0 bases at V and 1 base at J, with 5 bases in the middle. The germline V gene encodes CDR1 GFQATS and CDR2 STVNSAI. CDR3 length equals 13 residues. CDR3: CGARETYQDTQYF. The part of the CDR3 DNA that was read is TGTGGTGCTAGGGAGACATACCAAGACACCCAGTAC. Combining the CDR3 with reference TRBV20 and TRBJ2-5 gives the whole variable domain GALVYQYPRRTICKSGTSMRMECQAVGFQATSVAWYRQSPQKTFELIALSTVNSAIKYEQNFTQEKFPISHPNLSFSSMTVLNAYLEDRGLYLCGARETYQDTQYFGPGTRLLVL.

Notes on this clone: Gene names refer to mouse genes. The observed sequence ends 1 residue before the CDR3 terminus, with the missing tail filled in from the germline J gene. V usage is TRBV5 and J usage is TRBJ1-1; D is ambiguous. With 0 bases removed from V and 4 bases from J, the gap between germline ends came to 6 bases. CDR1 is LGHNA, CDR2 YNLKQL, per germline (reference sequence). The CDR3 has 13 residues. The part of the CDR3 DNA that was read is TGTGCCAGCAGCCAAGAAAGGGCCACAGAAGTCTTC. This sequence encodes CASSQERATEVF. The whole CDR3 protein reads CASSQERATEVFF.

On this clone itself: Genes here carry mouse names. CDR3 sequence reads: CASSFHWEGQNTLYF. The covered CDR3 bases are TGTGCCAGCAGCTTTCACTGGGAGGGGCAAAACACCTTGTAC. J is TRBJ2-4 and V is TRBV3, with D possibly TRBD2 on 6 matching bases. The missing CDR3 end, 1 residue past where the read stops, is filled in from the germline J gene. Germline V gene data show CDR1 as SNHLY and CDR2 as FYNGKV (reference sequence). Trimming shortened V by 3 bases and J by 3 bases, and 13 bases separated the two germline ends. CDR3 length equals 15 residues.

This clone was seen only a few times. Each gene name is a mouse one. The read finishes 1 residue shy of the CDR3 end, and the germline J gene is used to complete it. This sequence joins TRBV5 and TRBJ1-3; the match to TRBD1 covers 7 bases. CDR1 and CDR2 from the germline V gene are LGHNA and YNLKQL (reference sequence). The junction had 0 bases not matched to a gene; V was cut back by 2 bases and J by 2 bases. This CDR3 has 14 amino acids. Here the CDR3 reads CASSQTGAGNTLYF. CDR3 DNA (partial): TGTGCCAGCAGCCAAACAGGGGCTGGAAATACGCTCTAT.

Comment on this clone: The germline and genes are mouse ones. The observed sequence ends 1 residue before the CDR3 terminus, with the missing tail filled in from the germline J gene. The chain is built from TRBV5 and TRBJ2-5, with 9 bases aligning to TRBD1. Germline CDR1 reads LGHNA; CDR2 reads YNLKQL (reference sequence). The CDR3 extends over 15 amino acids. The V and J ends lost 1 base and 2 bases, in that order; junction bases with no gene match: 1. Incomplete CDR3 DNA: TGTGCCAGCAGCCAAGGGACAGGGGTCCAAGACACCCAGTAC. Its protein is CASSQGTGVQDTQY. The complete CDR3 reads CASSQGTGVQDTQYF.

Notes on this clone: The genes are named according to mouse. The missing CDR3 end, 1 residue past where the read stops, is filled in from the germline J gene. The chain carries TRBV4 and TRBJ2-2; 10 bases agree with TRBD2. Trimming cost V 5 bases and J 0 bases; bases outside gene matches: 3. The CDR3 consists of 16 residues. The germline V gene encodes CDR1 LGHDT and CDR2 YNNKQL (reference sequence). The CDR3 loop is CASSQGLGTNTGQLYF. Incomplete CDR3 DNA: TGTGCCAGCAGCCAGGGACTGGGGACAAACACCGGGCAGCTCTAC.

Notes on this clone: Mouse gene names and germline throughout. Read data end 1 residue before the CDR3 end; the end is taken from the germline J gene. The V and J genes are TRBV31 and TRBJ2-5, with a possible D match to TRBD2 (5 bases). The V and J ends lost 0 bases and 5 bases respectively, with 12 bases between them. The CDR3 contains 14 residues. CDR1 and CDR2 (germline): GKSSPN, SITVG. The CDR3 DNA, read in part, is TGTGCCTGGAGTCTAACTGGACCCCGAGACACCCAGTAC. Protein: CAWSLTGPRDTQY. The whole CDR3 sequence is CAWSLTGPRDTQYF.

This clone was counted between two and nine times. Mouse germline and gene names are used. The read halts 1 residue ahead of the CDR3 end, with the missing end drawn from the germline J gene. The gene calls are TRBV13-2 and TRBJ2-7; D is possibly TRBD2 (6 bases). Between the trimmed V and J ends, which lost 7 bases and 4 bases, there was a span of 9 bases. CDR3 length equals 11 residues. The V gene's germline CDR1 is NNHNN and CDR2 SYGAGS (reference sequence). The part of the CDR3 DNA that was read is TGTGCCAGCTCTGGGGATTATGAACAGTAC. Encoded protein: CASSGDYEQY. The entire CDR3 is CASSGDYEQYF.

Regarding this clone: Gene names denote mouse genes. The sequence runs out 1 residue before the end of the CDR3; the remainder is reconstructed from the germline J gene. The rearrangement links TRBV31 to TRBJ2-4; a possible D gene is TRBD1 (6 bases). The CDR3 is made up of 12 amino acids. Between the trimmed V and J ends, which lost 2 bases and 6 bases, there was a span of 9 bases. The V gene's germline CDR1 is GKSSPN and CDR2 SITVG. The covered CDR3 bases are TGTGCCTGGAGTAGGGGGAGGAACACCTTGTAC. Its translation is CAWSRGRNTLY. The CDR3 in its entirety is CAWSRGRNTLYF.